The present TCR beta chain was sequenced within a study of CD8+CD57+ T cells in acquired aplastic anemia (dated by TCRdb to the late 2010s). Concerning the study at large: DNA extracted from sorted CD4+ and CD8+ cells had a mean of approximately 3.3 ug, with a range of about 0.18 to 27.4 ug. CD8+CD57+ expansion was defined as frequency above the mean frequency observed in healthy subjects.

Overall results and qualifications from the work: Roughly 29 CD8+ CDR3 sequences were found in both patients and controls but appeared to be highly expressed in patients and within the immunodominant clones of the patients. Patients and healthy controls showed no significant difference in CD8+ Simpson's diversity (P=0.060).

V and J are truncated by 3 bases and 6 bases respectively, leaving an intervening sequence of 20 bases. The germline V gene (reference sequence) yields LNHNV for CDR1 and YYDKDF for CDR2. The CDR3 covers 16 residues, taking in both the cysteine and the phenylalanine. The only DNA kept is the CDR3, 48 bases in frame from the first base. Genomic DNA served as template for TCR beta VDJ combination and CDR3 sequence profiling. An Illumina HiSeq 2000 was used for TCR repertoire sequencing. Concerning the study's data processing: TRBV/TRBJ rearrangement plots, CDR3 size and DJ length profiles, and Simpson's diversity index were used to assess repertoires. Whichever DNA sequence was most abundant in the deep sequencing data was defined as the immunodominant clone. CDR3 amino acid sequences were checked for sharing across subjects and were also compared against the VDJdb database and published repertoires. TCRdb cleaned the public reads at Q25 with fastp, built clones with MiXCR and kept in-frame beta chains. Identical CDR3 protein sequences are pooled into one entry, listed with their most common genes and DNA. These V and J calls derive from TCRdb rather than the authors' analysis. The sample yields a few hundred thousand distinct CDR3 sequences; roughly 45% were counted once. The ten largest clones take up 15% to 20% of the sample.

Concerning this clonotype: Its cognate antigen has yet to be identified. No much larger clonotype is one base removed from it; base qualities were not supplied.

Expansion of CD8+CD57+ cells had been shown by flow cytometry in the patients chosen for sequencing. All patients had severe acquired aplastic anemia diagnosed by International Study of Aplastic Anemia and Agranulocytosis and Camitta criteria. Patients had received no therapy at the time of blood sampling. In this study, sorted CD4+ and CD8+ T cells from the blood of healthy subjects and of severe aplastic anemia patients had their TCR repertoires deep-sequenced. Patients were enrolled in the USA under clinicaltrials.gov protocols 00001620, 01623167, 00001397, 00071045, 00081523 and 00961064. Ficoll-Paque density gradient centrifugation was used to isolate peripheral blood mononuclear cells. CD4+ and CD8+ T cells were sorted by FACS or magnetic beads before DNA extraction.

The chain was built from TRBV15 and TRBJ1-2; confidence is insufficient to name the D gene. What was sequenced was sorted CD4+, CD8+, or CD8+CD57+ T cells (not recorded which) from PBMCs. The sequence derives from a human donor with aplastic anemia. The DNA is TGTGCCACCAGCAGGCGGTCCGGGTCGGAACGGGATGGCTACACCTTC. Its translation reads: CATSRRSGSERDGYTF. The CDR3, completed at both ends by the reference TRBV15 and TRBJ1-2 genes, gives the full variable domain DAMVIQNPRYQVTQFGKPVTLSCSQTLNHNVMYWYQQKSSQAPKLLFHYYDKDFNNEADTPDNFQSRRPNTSFCFLDIRSPGLGDTAMYLCATSRRSGSERDGYTFGSGTRLTVV.